This T cell receptor beta chain originates from a study of human T cells and chemical hapten exposure. Broader study findings: With DPC sensitization, TCRs exceeding 1 in 1000 frequency showed no change.

V lost 0 bases and J lost 2, with 8 bases in between. The CDR3 is 15 residues long. The germline V gene encodes CDR1 SGHNT and CDR2 YYREEE (reference sequence). Specified time point: patch test 2, 6 weeks after DPC sensitization. Treatment given: therapeutic diphenylcyclopropenone sensitization with weekly scalp DPC. This clonotype was seen a few times. Its antigen remains unidentified. From the RACE reads, TCRdb called clonotypes with MiXCR, one entry per CDR3 protein. The data hold roughly 120,000 distinct CDR3 sequences, with approximately 8.8% observed a single time. This TCR was recovered from a middle-aged woman with alopecia areata. Some clones in this sample may be carry-over from other donors' samples. The chain links TRBV5-4 to TRBJ2-2; D ambiguous. The source was whole blood, collected in connection with sensitization to the hapten diphenylcyclopropenone (DPC). The CDR3 loop reads CASSLGRANTGELFF. The DNA for the CDR3 is TGTGCCAGCAGCTTGGGACGGGCTAACACCGGGGAGCTGTTTTTT. Supplemented by reference TRBV5-4 and TRBJ2-2, the full variable domain reads ETGVTQSPTHLIKTRGQQVTLRCSSQSGHNTVSWYQQALGQGPQFIFQYYREEENGRGNFPPRFSGLQFPNYSSELNVNALELDDSALYLCASSLGRANTGELFFGEGSRLTVL.